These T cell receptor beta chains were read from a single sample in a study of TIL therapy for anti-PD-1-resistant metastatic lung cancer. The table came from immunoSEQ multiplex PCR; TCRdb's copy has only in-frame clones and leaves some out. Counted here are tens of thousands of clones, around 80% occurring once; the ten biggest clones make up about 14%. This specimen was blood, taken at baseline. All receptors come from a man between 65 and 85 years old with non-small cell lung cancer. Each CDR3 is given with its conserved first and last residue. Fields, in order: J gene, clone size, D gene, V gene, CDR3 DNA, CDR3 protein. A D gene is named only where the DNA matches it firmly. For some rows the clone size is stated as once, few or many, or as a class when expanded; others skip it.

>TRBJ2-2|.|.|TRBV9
TGTGCCAGCAGCATAGGTGGCACCGGGGAGCTGTTTTTT
CASSIGGTGELFF
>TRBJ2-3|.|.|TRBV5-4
TGTGCCAGCAGCCCGGGACTCCACATCACAGATACGCAGTATTTT
CASSPGLHITDTQYF
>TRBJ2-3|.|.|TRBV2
TGTGCCCGCTCGGGATCAAAGGGGACAGATACGCAGTATTTT
CARSGSKGTDTQYF
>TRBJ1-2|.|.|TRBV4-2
TGTGCCAGCAGCCAAGACAGGGGCGGCTATGGCTACACCTTC
CASSQDRGGYGYTF
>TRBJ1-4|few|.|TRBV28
TGTGCCAGCAGTTCCCTGGGAACAACTAATGAAAAACTGTTTTTT
CASSSLGTTNEKLFF
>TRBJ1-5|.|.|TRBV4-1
TGCGCCAGCAGCCAGATGATTCGGACAAAGTATAGCAATCAGCCCCAGCATTTT
CASSQMIRTKYSNQPQHF
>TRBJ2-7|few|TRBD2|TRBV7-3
TGTGCCAGCAGCCCAGCGGGGGGTCCTCTTTACGAGCAGTACTTC
CASSPAGGPLYEQYF
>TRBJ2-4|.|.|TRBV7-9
TGTGCCAGCAGCTTAGAAGCGCAGGGGGGAAACATTCAGTACTTC
CASSLEAQGGNIQYF
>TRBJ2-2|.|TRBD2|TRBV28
TGTGCCAGCAGGCCCGCCAGCGGGAGGGCCGACACCGGGGAGCTGTTTTTT
CASRPASGRADTGELFF
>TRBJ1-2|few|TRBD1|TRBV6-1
TGTGCCAGCAGTGAAGCGGGTGGGACAGGGTCGGATGGCTACACCTTC
CASSEAGGTGSDGYTF
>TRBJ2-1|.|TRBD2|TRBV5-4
TGTGCCAGCAGCTTGTTGGGACTAGCGGGAGTCAATGAGCAGTTCTTC
CASSLLGLAGVNEQFF
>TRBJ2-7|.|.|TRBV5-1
TGCGCCAGCAGCTTGAGACAGCCCTACGAGCAGTACTTC
CASSLRQPYEQYF
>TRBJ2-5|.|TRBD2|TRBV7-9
TGTGCCAGCAGCTCGGGACTAGCGGGAGGGGCAGAGACCCAGTACTTC
CASSSGLAGGAETQYF
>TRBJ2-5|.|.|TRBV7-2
TGTGCCAGCAAAAGGCCGCAAGAGACCCAGTACTTC
CASKRPQETQYF
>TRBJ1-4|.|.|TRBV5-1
TGCGCCAGCAGCATCGGCCACTCTAATGAAAAACTGTTTTTT
CASSIGHSNEKLFF
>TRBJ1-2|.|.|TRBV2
TGTGCCAGCAGCGACGGACGGGACGCTAACTATGGCTACACCTTC
CASSDGRDANYGYTF
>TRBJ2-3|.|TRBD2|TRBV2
TGTGCCAGCAGTGGGAGCGGGACCGAGACAGATACGCAGTATTTT
CASSGSGTETDTQYF
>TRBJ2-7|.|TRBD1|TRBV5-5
TGTGCCAGCAGCGTCGGACAGGGAAACTACGAGCAGTACTTC
CASSVGQGNYEQYF
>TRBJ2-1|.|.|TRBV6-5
TGTGCCAGCAGTTATGGAGGGGACTCCTACAATGAGCAGTTCTTC
CASSYGGDSYNEQFF
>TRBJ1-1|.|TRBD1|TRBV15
TGTGCCACCAGCAGAGGCGGGACAGGGGTAGAAGCTTTCTTT
CATSRGGTGVEAFF
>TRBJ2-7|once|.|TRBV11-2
TGTGCCAGCAGCTTATATAACGACGAGCAGTACTTC
CASSLYNDEQYF
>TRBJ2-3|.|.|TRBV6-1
TGTGCCAGCAGTGAAGTTCGGAGGGGGGGGCCCGATACGCAGTATTTT
CASSEVRRGGPDTQYF
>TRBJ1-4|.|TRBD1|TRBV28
TGTGCCAGCAGTTCAGGGGGCAGTGAAAAACTGTTTTTT
CASSSGGSEKLFF
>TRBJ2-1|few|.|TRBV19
TGTGCCAGTAGTGAATACAATGAGCAGTTCTTC
CASSEYNEQFF
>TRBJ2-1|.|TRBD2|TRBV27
TGTGCCAGCAGTTTATCGGCCCTTCTAGCGGACCGGTACAATGAGCAGTTCTTC
CASSLSALLADRYNEQFF
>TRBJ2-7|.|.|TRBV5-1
TGCGCCAGCAGCTTGGACGGCACCCCGAGGTACGAGCAGTACTTC
CASSLDGTPRYEQYF
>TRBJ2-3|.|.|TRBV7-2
TGTGCCAGCAGCTTAGCTTGGGCGCAGTATTTT
CASSLAWAQYF
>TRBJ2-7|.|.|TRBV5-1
TGCGCCAGCAGGCCCACACAGGACCCCTACGAGCAGTACTTC
CASRPTQDPYEQYF
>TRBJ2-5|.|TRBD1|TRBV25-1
TGTGCCAGCAGTGAATTTAAGGGACAGGGGAGCGAGACCCAGTACTTC
CASSEFKGQGSETQYF
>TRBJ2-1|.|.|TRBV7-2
TGTGCCAGCAGCTTAGCGATGGGGGCAGGGCGAACTTATTACAATGAGCAGTTCTTC
CASSLAMGAGRTYYNEQFF
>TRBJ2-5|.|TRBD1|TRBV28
TGTGCCAGCAGTTCTTTACGGGACAGCCAAGAGACCCAGTACTTC
CASSSLRDSQETQYF
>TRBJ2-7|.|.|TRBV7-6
TGTGCCAGCAGCCCCGGACCGACCTACGAGCAGTACTTC
CASSPGPTYEQYF
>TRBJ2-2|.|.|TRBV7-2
TGTGCCAGCAGCTGGAGGGGGAAAAGTAACACCGGGGAGCTGTTTTTT
CASSWRGKSNTGELFF
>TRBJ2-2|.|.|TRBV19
TGTGCCAGTGGGGAGAGGGCCGGGGAGCTGTTTTTT
CASGERAGELFF
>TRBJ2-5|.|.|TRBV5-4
TGTGCCAGCAGCGATCCGGGACGAAGACAAGAGACCCAGTACTTC
CASSDPGRRQETQYF
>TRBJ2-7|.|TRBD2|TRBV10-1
TGCGCCAGCAGTGATTCTGGGACTAGCGGGAGGCACGAGCAGTACTTC
CASSDSGTSGRHEQYF
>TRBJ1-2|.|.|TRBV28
TGTGCCAGCAGTTTCAAACCGTCAGGGAACTATGGCTACACCTTC
CASSFKPSGNYGYTF
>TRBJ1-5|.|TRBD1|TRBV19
TGTGCCAGTAGTATAGGACAGGGTGGCAATCAGCCCCAGCATTTT
CASSIGQGGNQPQHF
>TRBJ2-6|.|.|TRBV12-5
TGTGCTAGTGGTGGAGTGGTGGCCAACGTCCTGACTTTC
CASGGVVANVLTF
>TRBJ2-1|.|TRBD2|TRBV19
TGTGCCAGTAGTATGGGTCGGGAGGGCTGGAACTCCTACAATGAGCAGTTCTTC
CASSMGREGWNSYNEQFF
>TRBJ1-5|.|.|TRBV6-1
TGTGCCAGCAGTGAAGAAGGGGGTAGCAATCAGCCCCAGCATTTT
CASSEEGGSNQPQHF
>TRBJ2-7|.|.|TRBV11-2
TGTGCCAGCAGCTTAAGTAGGGCACCGTCCTACGAGCAGTACTTC
CASSLSRAPSYEQYF
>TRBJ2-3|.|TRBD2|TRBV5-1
TGCGCCAGCGGGACTAGCGGGACATCATATACGCAGTATTTT
CASGTSGTSYTQYF
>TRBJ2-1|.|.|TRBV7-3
TGTGCCAGCAGCCTCGATCCGGACTACAACAATGAGCAGTTCTTC
CASSLDPDYNNEQFF
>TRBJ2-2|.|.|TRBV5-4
TGTGCCAGCAGCTTGGGTGGTAGGGGTCAGGCCGGGGAGCTGTTTTTT
CASSLGGRGQAGELFF
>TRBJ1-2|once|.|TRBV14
TGTGCCAGCAGCCAATGGACCGGCTATGGCTACACCTTC
CASSQWTGYGYTF
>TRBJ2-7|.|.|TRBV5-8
TGTGCCAGCAAAATGGGGGGACCGTCCTACGAGCAGTACTTC
CASKMGGPSYEQYF
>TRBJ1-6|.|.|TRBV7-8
TGTGCCAGCAGCTTAGCGACGAGGAATTCACCCCTCCACTTT
CASSLATRNSPLHF